This T cell receptor beta chain derives from a study of T cells in Graves' hyperthyroidism and ophthalmopathy. Germline CDR1 is SGHVS and CDR2 is FQNEAQ. The CDR3 is 15 amino acids. Trimming shortened V by 4 bases and J by 7 bases, and 19 bases separated the two germline ends. Study-level findings and limits: Ophthalmopathy could be told apart from stable hyperthyroidism with a 13 V-J model.

This clonotype was seen ten or more times. What it recognizes is unknown. What was amplified from RNA transcripts were TCR beta CDR3 regions. Primed by the HTBI set, a first-round RT-PCR was run on the TCR CDR3. TCRdb called the multiplex PCR reads again in MiXCR, with one record for every CDR3 protein. The sample lists roughly 500,000 distinct CDR3 sequences; 40% to 55% were seen once. The sequence was obtained from an adult woman with Graves' disease, either hyperthyroidism or ophthalmopathy (not recorded which). This chain connects TRBV7-8 to TRBJ2-5; weak D call: TRBD2 (7 bases). The sequenced sample consisted of peripheral blood or thyroid tissue (not recorded which). The CDR3 nucleotides read TGTGCCAGCAGCTACTCGGGGGGCTGGGAAGGGACCCAGTACTTC. This encodes CASSYSGGWEGTQYF.